The sequence of this TCR beta chain was determined in a study of radiotherapy plus CTLA-4 blockade in lung cancer. Points from the study as a whole: TCR clones originating in tumors grew in number in blood after radiotherapy plus ipilimumab. Early clonal dynamics of blood T cells, together with interferon-beta, were reported as the best response predictor.

Only in-frame clones appear in the TCRdb table, and some are missing; sequencing was by immunoSEQ multiplex PCR. The table includes roughly 71,000 clones, approximately 78% detected once. The CDR3 consists of 14 residues. Per germline, CDR1 SGDLS and CDR2 YYNGEE. Trimming took 4 bases from V and 1 from J; bases not matched to a gene: 3. This clone was seen a handful of times. Antigen unknown. Sequencing was performed on peripheral blood, taken from a patient treated with radiotherapy plus ipilimumab. This receptor was taken from a human donor with non-small cell lung cancer who had a complete response to radiotherapy plus ipilimumab. The rearrangement joins TRBV9 to TRBJ2-7; 9 bases are shared with TRBD1. DNA of the CDR3: TGTGCCAGCAGCCTAGGACAGGGGTCCTACGAGCAGTACTTC. Amino acid sequence: CASSLGQGSYEQYF.